These 21 T cell receptor beta chains were all obtained from the same sample, sequenced in a study of PD-L1 blockade in urothelial cancer. Profiled with immunoSEQ multiplex PCR; TCRdb holds only in-frame clones, not every one. The table has some 40,000 clones, about four fifths seen once. The sample was PBMCs, taken around atezolizumab (anti-PD-L1) treatment. The source of these receptors is a man in his sixties with urothelial cancer.

The chain joins TRBV10-3 to TRBJ1-2; 8 bases line up with TRBD1. The length of the CDR3 is 12 residues. The germline gives CDR1 ENHRY, CDR2 SYGVKD. Trimming removed 10 bases from V and 7 bases from J; junction bases left unmatched: 8. CDR3 protein: CATSETGVGYTF. CDR3 DNA: TGTGCCACCTCCGAGACAGGGGTTGGCTACACCTTC.

The chain links TRBV7-9 to TRBJ2-7; 7 bases align to TRBD1. The length of the CDR3 is 14 residues. V was clipped by 5 bases and J by 1 base; unmatched bases: 5. The germline V gene has CDR1 SEHNR and CDR2 FQNEAQ (reference sequence). The CDR3 DNA follows: TGTGCCAGCAGCCACTGGACAGGATCCTACGAGCAGTACTTC. It specifies CASSHWTGSYEQYF.

The V call is TRBV19, the J call TRBJ1-4; 7 positions agree with TRBD1. The trim removed 4 bases at V and 4 bases at J, leaving 6 bases unmatched. CDR3 length: 15 residues. Germline V gene lookup returns CDR1 LNHDA and CDR2 SQIVND (reference sequence). The CDR3 sequence is CASSTPQGINEKLFF. Written as DNA, the CDR3 is TGTGCCAGTAGTACCCCACAGGGGATTAATGAAAAACTGTTTTTT. The full variable domain, in which reference TRBV19 and TRBJ1-4 provide the parts outside the CDR3, is DGGITQSPKYLFRKEGQNVTLSCEQNLNHDAMYWYRQDPGQGLRLIYYSQIVNDFQKGDIAEGYSVSREKKESFPLTVTSAQKNPTAFYLCASSTPQGINEKLFFGSGTQLSVL.

This clone was seen only a few times. The chain combines TRBV7-2 with TRBJ1-3; tentative D call: TRBD1 (5 bases). The CDR3 spans 15 residues. The germline V and J ends were trimmed by 0 bases and 2 bases, with 8 bases remaining between them. Germline V gives CDR1 SGHTA, CDR2 FQGNSA. CDR3 nucleotides: TGTGCCAGCAGCTTAGCCGGGGGTGCTGGAAACACCATATATTTT. It specifies CASSLAGGAGNTIYF.

This sequence joins TRBV5-4 and TRBJ1-4; the match to TRBD1 covers 9 bases. Germline V gene data show CDR1 as SGHNT and CDR2 as YYREEE (reference sequence). The CDR3 loop spans 16 amino acids. With V trimmed by 5 bases and J by 6 bases, 11 bases remained unmatched. CDR3 sequence reads: CASSEKQGTGYEKLFF. The CDR3 DNA sequence: TGTGCCAGCAGTGAGAAACAAGGGACAGGGTATGAAAAACTGTTTTTT. Full variable domain (outside the CDR3, taken from reference TRBV5-4 and TRBJ1-4): ETGVTQSPTHLIKTRGQQVTLRCSSQSGHNTVSWYQQALGQGPQFIFQYYREEENGRGNFPPRFSGLQFPNYSSELNVNALELDDSALYLCASSEKQGTGYEKLFFGSGTQLSVL.

This clone was found a few times. The CDR3 loop reads CASSESIRGYF. In DNA, the CDR3 is TGTGCCAGCAGTGAAAGTATAAGGGGGTATTTT. This sequence joins TRBV6-1 and TRBJ2-3, with a tentative D call TRBD1 (5 bases). The CDR3 is made up of 11 amino acids. V lost 2 bases and J 14 bases, leaving 11 bases between the germline ends. From germline, CDR1 is MNHNS and CDR2 SASEGT.

The chain links TRBV30 to TRBJ2-3; 9 nucleotides match TRBD2. The CDR3 is 13 amino acids. With 1 base clipped from V and 5 bases from J, the junction kept 1 base outside the gene matches. Germline values: CDR1 GTSNPN, CDR2 SVGIG (reference sequence). CDR3 in DNA: TGTGCCTGGAGTGGCGGGGGGGGAGATACGCAGTATTTT. It yields the protein CAWSGGGGDTQYF.

The chain recombines TRBV6-6 with TRBJ1-4, with 7 bases that match TRBD1. V was clipped by 4 bases and J by 8 bases; unmatched bases: 10. The germline V gene has CDR1 MNHNY and CDR2 SVGAGI (reference sequence). The length of the CDR3 is 15 residues. The CDR3 DNA is TGTGCCAGCAGTTCCGGACAGGTTGATGGCGAAAAACTGTTTTTT. Translation: CASSSGQVDGEKLFF.

V and J are TRBV2 and TRBJ2-5, with D unclear. Germline CDR1 SNHLY, CDR2 FYNNEI. The CDR3 sequence is 14 residues long. Trimming took 5 bases from V and 5 from J, leaving 15 bases between them. The CDR3 coding sequence is TGTGCCAGCAGTAAACCCGCATCGAGGGAGACCCAGTACTTC. It yields the protein CASSKPASRETQYF.

The chain is built from TRBV27 and TRBJ2-5; tentative D call: TRBD1 (5 bases). In germline, CDR1 is MNHEY, CDR2 SMNVEV (reference sequence). The V and J ends lost 8 bases and 4 bases respectively, with 14 bases between them. This CDR3 is 13 amino acids long. The CDR3 loop reads CASRLIRAETQYF. The CDR3 coding sequence is TGTGCCAGCCGCCTTATCAGGGCAGAGACCCAGTACTTC.

This rearrangement joins TRBV27 to TRBJ2-3; 8 nucleotides line up with TRBD1. The CDR3 is 13 amino acids. Germline assignment: CDR1 MNHEY and CDR2 SMNVEV (reference sequence). V was pared by 7 bases and J by 1 base, with 1 base of the junction left unmatched. Written as DNA, the CDR3 is TGTGCCAGCAAGGACAGGGGCACAGATACGCAGTATTTT. It yields the protein CASKDRGTDTQYF.

In its sample, this clone was seen a few times. This chain joins TRBV30 and TRBJ1-2; D not certain. The CDR3 runs to 13 residues. Between the trimmed V and J ends, which lost 0 bases and 4 bases, there was a span of 9 bases. CDR1 is GTSNPN and CDR2 is SVGIG in the germline V gene (reference sequence). The CDR3 DNA reads as TGTGCCTGGAGTGTACCGGGGAGCTATGGCTACACCTTC. Translated, it gives CAWSVPGSYGYTF.

In its sample, this clone was seen many times. This CDR3 reads CASALRSSGQPQHF. For the CDR3, the DNA is TGTGCCAGCGCCCTAAGGAGCTCGGGTCAGCCCCAGCATTTT. J is TRBJ1-5 and V is TRBV5-5; D unresolved. CDR1 and CDR2 (germline): SGHKS, YYEKEE (reference sequence). Trimming removed 7 bases at V and 6 bases at J, with 17 bases between. This CDR3 contains 14 residues.

The chain is built from TRBV11-2 and TRBJ1-5, with D perhaps matching TRBD1 (5 bases). Germline values: CDR1 SGHAT, CDR2 FQNNGV. The CDR3 totals 15 residues. V lost 1 base, J lost 7 bases, and 14 bases lay in between. The CDR3 spells CASSLGGGAGQPQHF. Here the CDR3 DNA reads TGTGCCAGCAGCTTAGGAGGCGGGGCCGGGCAGCCCCAGCATTTT.

The genes are TRBV18 and TRBJ1-1; the D gene is possibly TRBD1 (6 bases). From germline, CDR1 is KGHSH and CDR2 LQKENI. This CDR3 has 16 amino acids. The V end was cut by 3 bases, the J end by 4 bases, with 18 bases between. CDR3 sequence reads: CASSPAQGGGGTEAFF. The CDR3 DNA reads as TGTGCCAGCTCACCGGCTCAGGGAGGGGGTGGCACTGAAGCTTTCTTT.

The gene calls are TRBV5-1 and TRBJ2-2; TRBD2 matches at 13 bases. The CDR3 covers 21 residues. V lost 1 base, J lost 3 bases, and 15 bases stayed unmatched. The germline gives CDR1 SGHRS, CDR2 YFSETQ. CDR3 region: CASSLNAGTTSGGADTGELFF. In DNA form, the CDR3 reads TGCGCCAGCAGCTTGAATGCGGGTACCACTAGCGGGGGGGCCGACACCGGGGAGCTGTTTTTT. Full variable domain (outside the CDR3, taken from reference TRBV5-1 and TRBJ2-2): KAGVTQTPRYLIKTRGQQVTLSCSPISGHRSVSWYQQTPGQGLQFLFEYFSETQRNKGNFPGRFSGRQFSNSRSEMNVSTLELGDSALYLCASSLNAGTTSGGADTGELFFGEGSRLTVL.

This chain uses TRBV9 with TRBJ2-5, with 8 bases aligning to TRBD2. The CDR3 loop spans 18 amino acids. Germline assignment: CDR1 SGDLS and CDR2 YYNGEE. V lost 3 bases to trimming and J lost 5 bases; unmatched junction nucleotides: 18. CDR3 DNA: TGTGCCAGCAGCGGCGGGGGGCCTGGACGGGGGGCCAAGGAGACCCAGTACTTC. This sequence encodes CASSGGGPGRGAKETQYF.

The chain couples TRBV27 to TRBJ1-5, with unresolved D. CDR1 is MNHEY and CDR2 is SMNVEV in the germline V gene (reference sequence). The V end lost 3 bases, the J end lost 2 bases, and 8 bases lay between the germline ends. The CDR3 has 14 residues. The CDR3 region has the DNA TGTGCCAGCAGTTTTTCCGGTGGCAATCAGCCCCAGCATTTT. Its translation is CASSFSGGNQPQHF.

CDR3 sequence reads: CASGVLYNEQFF. CDR3 nucleotides: TGCGCCAGCGGCGTACTATACAATGAGCAGTTCTTC. The V gene is TRBV10-2, the J gene TRBJ2-1; D gene ambiguous. The germline gives CDR1 WSHSY, CDR2 SAAADI. CDR3 length: 12 amino acids. V lost 8 bases and J 4 bases, leaving 9 bases between the germline ends.

CDR3 nucleotide sequence: TGTGCCAGCAGTTTATACAGCGGGGGGCACAATGAGCAGTTCTTC. Translating gives CASSLYSGGHNEQFF. The chain employs TRBV27 and TRBJ2-1; 9 bases are a match to TRBD2. This CDR3 comprises 15 residues. CDR1 is MNHEY, CDR2 SMNVEV, per germline (reference sequence). V dropped 1 base and J dropped 5; count of bases not matched to a gene: 3.

V gene TRBV21-1 combines with J gene TRBJ1-5; TRBD1, the table's D call, was not compared with the DNA. TRBV21-1 is a listed pseudogene. The length of the CDR3 is 16 residues. The CDR3 reads CASSKGRQGSNQPQHF. For the CDR3, the DNA is TGTGCCAGCAGCAAAGGGAGACAGGGCAGCAATCAGCCCCAGCATTTT.